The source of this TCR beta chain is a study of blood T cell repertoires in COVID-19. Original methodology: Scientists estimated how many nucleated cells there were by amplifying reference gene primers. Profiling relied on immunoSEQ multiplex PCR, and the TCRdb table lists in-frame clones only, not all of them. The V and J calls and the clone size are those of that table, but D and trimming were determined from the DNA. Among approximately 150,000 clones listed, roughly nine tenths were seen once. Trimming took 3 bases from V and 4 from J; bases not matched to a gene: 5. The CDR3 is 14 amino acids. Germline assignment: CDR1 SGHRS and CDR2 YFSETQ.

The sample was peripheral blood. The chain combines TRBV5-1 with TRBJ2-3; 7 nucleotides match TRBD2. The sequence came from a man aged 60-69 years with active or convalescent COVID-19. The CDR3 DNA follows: TGCGCCAGCAGCTCCAGGACTAGTCCAGATACGCAGTATTTT. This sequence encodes CASSSRTSPDTQYF.